A single sample is the source of the 11 T cell receptor beta chains below, sequenced in a study of T-cell memory formation after mild COVID-19. TCRdb recomputed calls from the 5' RACE reads with MiXCR, one row per CDR3 protein. Found here are more than 75,000 distinct CDR3 sequences, around 25% of them singletons; the top ten hold under 45%. Sequencing was performed on PBMCs or a T cell subset sorted from them (not recorded which). Every receptor here comes from a man aged 18 to 30 who had mild COVID-19 (a few samples of this study predate the infection). Cell type and time point are not known.

This clonotype has just a few counts. The rearrangement links TRBV4-1 to TRBJ2-5; D unresolved. The CDR3 totals 13 residues. From germline, CDR1 is MGHRA and CDR2 YSYEKL. V lost 4 bases and J 1 base, leaving 7 bases between the germline ends. The DNA for the CDR3 is TGCGCCAGCAGCCTCGCCGCCCAAGAGACCCAGTACTTC. Protein sequence: CASSLAAQETQYF.

This clonotype was detected many times. This sequence joins TRBV5-1 and TRBJ1-1, with 7 bases that match TRBD1. Germline V gives CDR1 SGHRS, CDR2 YFSETQ. With V trimmed by 0 bases and J by 5 bases, 4 bases remained unmatched. CDR3 length: 14 residues. The CDR3 loop reads CASSLGQGRTEAFF. The CDR3 bases are TGCGCCAGCAGCTTGGGACAGGGAAGGACTGAAGCTTTCTTT.

The V call is TRBV5-8, the J call TRBJ2-7; TRBD1 agrees at 7 bases. Germline CDR1 is SGHTS and CDR2 is YDEGEE. V dropped 2 bases and J dropped 6; count of bases not matched to a gene: 5. CDR3 length: 13 amino acids. CDR3 sequence reads: CASSLRGQGEQYV. The CDR3 DNA is TGTGCCAGCAGCTTAAGGGGGCAGGGCGAGCAGTACGTC.

The rearrangement links TRBV2 to TRBJ1-1; no definite D call. Trimming removed 5 bases at V and 5 bases at J, with 15 bases between. The CDR3 runs 14 residues. CDR1 is SNHLY, CDR2 FYNNEI, per germline. CDR3 coding DNA: TGTGCCAGCAGTCCGTATAAGGGCTGGACTGAAGCTTTCTTT. It is translated as CASSPYKGWTEAFF.

This clonotype occurred many times. This chain uses TRBV5-1 with TRBJ2-5, with TRBD2 matching over 7 bases. V lost 4 bases, J lost 2 bases, and 2 bases stayed unmatched. The CDR3 covers 13 residues. Germline CDR1 SGHRS, CDR2 YFSETQ. The CDR3 DNA reads as TGCGCCAGCAGCCGGGGACTACAAGAGACCCAGTACTTC. It is translated as CASSRGLQETQYF. The whole variable domain, filled in from reference TRBV5-1 and TRBJ2-5, reads KAGVTQTPRYLIKTRGQQVTLSCSPISGHRSVSWYQQTPGQGLQFLFEYFSETQRNKGNFPGRFSGRQFSNSRSEMNVSTLELGDSALYLCASSRGLQETQYFGPGTRLLVL.

This clonotype has more than one count but fewer than ten. The V call is TRBV5-1, the J call TRBJ2-7; D unresolved. The CDR3 length is 14 residues. Trimming took 0 bases from V and 8 from J, leaving 15 bases between them. CDR1 is SGHRS, CDR2 YFSETQ, per germline. CDR3 in DNA: TGCGCCAGCAGCTTGGTATGCGGTCAACGGAAGCAGTACGTC. It is translated as CASSLVCGQRKQYV.

The chain combines TRBV4-1 with TRBJ1-6; D is uncertain. Trimming stripped 0 bases from V and 9 bases from J, with 15 bases between. The CDR3 totals 16 residues. From germline, CDR1 is MGHRA and CDR2 YSYEKL. DNA for the CDR3: TGCGCCAGCAGCCAAGATCAAAGGGTCTCGGGTTCACCCCTCCACTTT. Protein sequence: CASSQDQRVSGSPLHF.

The J gene is TRBJ2-7, the V gene TRBV23-1, with 10 bases fitting TRBD1. TRBV23-1 is an open reading frame whose function is uncertain. This CDR3 comprises 15 residues. The V segment lost 6 bases and the J segment 6 bases; nucleotides outside the gene matches: 11. The CDR3 DNA is TGCGCCAGCAGACGCCGGACAGGGGGGAGGTGCGAGCAGTACTTC. Translated, it gives CASRRRTGGRCEQYF.

In its sample, this clonotype was seen a few times. The chain links TRBV7-9 to TRBJ1-2; a weak D match, TRBD1 (5 bases). V gave up 5 bases and J gave up 6 bases, with 16 bases separating them. Germline lookup yields CDR1 SEHNR and CDR2 FQNEAQ (reference sequence). This CDR3 spans 14 amino acids. The CDR3 is CASSQRGGENGYTF. In DNA, the CDR3 is TGTGCCAGCAGCCAGCGCGGGGGGGAAAATGGCTACACCTTC.

There are a few counts of this clonotype. CDR3 DNA: TGTGCCAGCACCCCATGGGGCAGGTTCTACAATGAGCAGTTCTTC. The encoded protein is CASTPWGRFYNEQFF. The chain couples TRBV2 to TRBJ2-1; TRBD1 is a possible D gene (5 bases). In germline, CDR1 is SNHLY, CDR2 FYNNEI. The CDR3 runs to 15 residues. Trimming removed 7 bases from V and 3 bases from J, with 16 bases in between.

This clonotype was seen ten or more times. V gene TRBV4-1 combines with J gene TRBJ1-2, with D hard to call. Germline CDR1 reads MGHRA; CDR2 reads YSYEKL. The CDR3 has 13 amino acids. With 0 bases removed from V and 5 bases from J, the gap between germline ends came to 7 bases. The CDR3 loop reads CASSQESGYGYTF. The CDR3 DNA follows: TGCGCCAGCAGCCAAGAATCCGGGTATGGCTACACCTTC.